One sample yielded the 32 T cell receptor beta chains listed below, sequenced in a study of blood T cell repertoires in COVID-19. Clones were read by immunoSEQ multiplex PCR, and TCRdb kept only the in-frame ones, dropping some. The data show fewer than 300,000 clones, approximately 85% seen once. The specimen sequenced was peripheral blood. The source is a man between 50 and 59 years old with active or convalescent COVID-19.

The chain recombines TRBV7-3 with TRBJ2-6; D ambiguous. Germline CDR1 reads SGHTA; CDR2 reads FQGTGA. The CDR3 spans 16 residues. Trimming removed 1 base from V and 1 base from J, with 8 bases in between. Here the CDR3 reads CASSLNRRSGANVLTF. The CDR3 bases are TGTGCCAGCAGCTTAAATAGGCGGTCTGGGGCCAACGTCCTGACTTTC.

The chain has TRBV12-2 and TRBJ1-2; TRBD1 is the table's D call and was not checked against the DNA. TRBV12-2 is tagged as a pseudogene. This CDR3 has 15 residues. CDR3 loop: CASRLVGQGREGYTF. The CDR3 DNA is TGTGCAAGTCGCTTAGTCGGACAGGGCCGGGAGGGCTACACCTTC.

The chain links TRBV2 to TRBJ1-5; no definite D call. This CDR3 spans 13 amino acids. V was pared by 5 bases and J by 6 bases, with 11 bases between. Germline values: CDR1 SNHLY, CDR2 FYNNEI. The CDR3 nucleotides read TGTGCCAGCAGTCTGAGAGCGGGTCAGCCCCAGCATTTT. Protein: CASSLRAGQPQHF.

The V gene is TRBV11-2, the J gene TRBJ1-3; weak D call: TRBD1 (6 bases). The CDR3 spans 14 residues. With 0 bases removed from V and 7 bases from J, the gap between germline ends came to 10 bases. The germline V gene encodes CDR1 SGHAT and CDR2 FQNNGV. CDR3 nucleotides: TGTGCCAGCAGCTTAGACGGGACATGGAACACCATATATTTT. Translated: CASSLDGTWNTIYF.

The chain uses TRBV19 and TRBJ2-1; weak D call: TRBD2 (6 bases). The germline V and J ends were trimmed by 3 bases and 3 bases, with 12 bases remaining between them. Looked up from germline, CDR1 is LNHDA and CDR2 is SQIVND (reference sequence). CDR3 length: 15 residues. The CDR3 DNA is TGTGCCAGTAGTATGCCAGGGCGGGGCTACAATGAGCAGTTCTTC. Translating gives CASSMPGRGYNEQFF.

The chain carries TRBV6-2 or TRBV6-3 and TRBJ2-1; 9 bases agree with TRBD2. Germline trimming cut 6 bases from V and 7 bases from J; bases unmatched to any gene: 7. This CDR3 region has 14 residues. Germline CDR1 and CDR2: MNHEY and SVGEGT. The CDR3 spells CASSRGRATNEQFF. For the CDR3, the DNA is TGTGCCAGCAGCCGCGGGAGGGCTACGAATGAGCAGTTCTTC.

The sample holds a few counts of this clone. The chain employs TRBV5-6 and TRBJ2-1, with 7 bases fitting TRBD1. V shed 5 bases and J 4 bases; nucleotides not matched to a gene: 12. The CDR3 sequence is 16 residues long. Germline CDR1 SGHDT, CDR2 YYEEEE. CDR3 sequence (DNA): TGTGCCAGCAGACCCCCACAGGGGCTCCGGTACAATGAGCAGTTCTTC. It specifies CASRPPQGLRYNEQFF.

J is TRBJ1-6 and V is TRBV15, with 8 bases that match TRBD1. The V gene's germline CDR1 is LNHNV and CDR2 YYDKDF (reference sequence). This CDR3 region has 12 residues. V shed 8 bases and J 7 bases; nucleotides not matched to a gene: 1. As DNA, the CDR3 is TGTGCCACCCGGACAGGGAATTCACCCCTCCACTTT. This translates into CATRTGNSPLHF.

The sample holds a few counts of this clone. The rearrangement uses TRBV3-1 (or the pseudogene TRBV3-2) and TRBJ2-3; D perhaps matches TRBD2 (6 bases). Looked up from germline, CDR1 is LGHDT and CDR2 is YNNKEL (reference sequence). Trimming pared 4 bases from V and 4 bases from J, leaving 15 bases between. CDR3 length equals 15 residues. The CDR3 nucleotides read TGTGCCAGCAGCCGGCGGCCAGCGGGTGCAGATACGCAGTATTTT. Protein: CASSRRPAGADTQYF.

V usage is TRBV6-1 and J usage is TRBJ2-5, with 7 positions matching TRBD2. Looked up from germline, CDR1 is MNHNS and CDR2 is SASEGT. The CDR3 is made up of 12 amino acids. V was pared by 5 bases and J by 5 bases, with 2 bases of the junction left unmatched. In nucleotides, the CDR3 is TGTGCCAGCAGTTTCGGGGGGGAGACCCAGTACTTC. This translates into CASSFGGETQYF.

This clone appeared a single time. This chain links TRBV6-5 with TRBJ2-2, with D possibly matching TRBD2 (5 bases). The CDR3 sequence is 15 residues long. Looked up from germline, CDR1 is MNHEY and CDR2 is SVGAGI. Trimming shortened V by 6 bases and J by 0 bases, and 11 bases separated the two germline ends. The CDR3 spells CASRFGMANTGELFF. As DNA, the CDR3 is TGTGCCAGCAGGTTCGGGATGGCGAACACCGGGGAGCTGTTTTTT.

The J gene is TRBJ2-2, the V gene TRBV9; maybe TRBD2 (5 bases). The germline V gene encodes CDR1 SGDLS and CDR2 YYNGEE. V lost 4 bases and J 1 base, leaving 8 bases between the germline ends. CDR3 size: 14 residues. The CDR3 DNA follows: TGTGCCAGCAGCCCCGCGGGGAACACCGGGGAGCTGTTTTTT. It yields the protein CASSPAGNTGELFF.

V gene TRBV5-1 combines with J gene TRBJ2-1; 14 bases map to TRBD2. Per the germline V gene, CDR1 is SGHRS and CDR2 is YFSETQ. The CDR3 has 17 residues. V gave up 2 bases and J gave up 15 bases; unmatched junction bases: 16. The CDR3 DNA reads as TGCGCCAGCAGCTTAAGCCAAGGGACTAGCGGGAGTAGGAACTCGTTCTTC. Translating gives CASSLSQGTSGSRNSFF.

The rearrangement uses TRBV28 and TRBJ2-7; TRBD1 agrees at 9 bases. The length of the CDR3 is 14 residues. Per the germline V gene, CDR1 is MDHEN and CDR2 is SYDVKM. This CDR3 is CVVTGQGPTYEQYF. The CDR3 DNA reads TGTGTTGTAACAGGACAGGGGCCCACCTACGAGCAGTACTTC.

In its sample, this clone was seen many times. The V gene is TRBV28, the J gene TRBJ2-3; perhaps TRBD2 as D (6 bases). Germline V gene lookup returns CDR1 MDHEN and CDR2 SYDVKM. V lost 6 bases and J lost 1, with 14 bases in between. The CDR3 runs to 15 residues. For the CDR3, the DNA is TGTGCCAGCAGCTCGCGGGGTCTCGGCACAGATACGCAGTATTTT. Its translation: CASSSRGLGTDTQYF.

J is TRBJ2-3 and V is TRBV19; 11 bases line up with TRBD2. Per germline, CDR1 LNHDA and CDR2 SQIVND (reference sequence). CDR3 length: 16 residues. The junction had 6 bases not matched to a gene; V was cut back by 6 bases and J by 1 base. CDR3 coding DNA: TGTGCCAGTAGGATACTAGCGGGAGAGGGCACAGATACGCAGTATTTT. Translated, it gives CASRILAGEGTDTQYF.

The chain couples TRBV6-5 to TRBJ2-2; TRBD2 is a possible D gene (7 bases). The germline CDR1 and CDR2 sequences are MNHEY and SVGAGI. This CDR3 has 14 residues. Trimming took off 5 bases at V and 4 bases at J, with 11 bases between the two ends. CDR3 sequence (DNA): TGTGCCAGCAGTAGGGGGGGAGGCACCGGGGAGCTGTTTTTT. This translates into CASSRGGGTGELFF.

The chain links TRBV5-1 to TRBJ2-1; D might be TRBD1 (6 bases). The V end was cut by 4 bases, the J end by 7 bases, with 18 bases between. Germline CDR1 is SGHRS and CDR2 is YFSETQ. The length of the CDR3 is 15 residues. The CDR3 sequence is CASSVVGARGNEQFF. The DNA for the CDR3 is TGCGCCAGCAGCGTGGTGGGGGCGAGAGGGAATGAGCAGTTCTTC.

The V and J genes are TRBV13 and TRBJ2-5; 12 bases align to TRBD2. The V and J ends lost 5 bases and 0 bases, in that order; junction bases with no gene match: 10. Germline loops: CDR1 PRHDT, CDR2 FYEKMQ (reference sequence). There are 18 residues in the CDR3. The CDR3 nucleotides read TGTGCCAGCAGCCCCCGACTAGCGGGAGTTACGTACCAAGAGACCCAGTACTTC. It is translated as CASSPRLAGVTYQETQYF.

The V gene is TRBV20-1, the J gene TRBJ1-1, with D unresolved. V lost 6 bases, J lost 6 bases, and 11 bases lay in between. CDR3 length: 11 amino acids. Germline V gives CDR1 DFQATT, CDR2 SNEGSKA (reference sequence). The CDR3 reads CSAPFGAEAFF. The CDR3 nucleotides read TGCAGTGCGCCCTTCGGGGCTGAAGCTTTCTTT.

On this clone: Other DNA sequences in this specimen translate into the identical CDR3. The chain joins TRBV19 to TRBJ2-7; D is ambiguous. Germline V gene lookup returns CDR1 LNHDA and CDR2 SQIVND (reference sequence). The CDR3 loop spans 13 amino acids. The V end was cut by 4 bases, the J end by 2 bases, with 9 bases between. As DNA, the CDR3 is TGTGCCAGTAGTAGCGGCCAAACCTACGAGCAGTACTTC. As protein: CASSSGQTYEQYF.

This clone was seen a few times. The chain uses TRBV7-2 and TRBJ2-7; no clear D gene. From germline, CDR1 is SGHTA and CDR2 FQGNSA. The length of the CDR3 is 13 residues. Trimming pared 4 bases from V and 11 bases from J, leaving 18 bases between. CDR3 in DNA: TGTGCCAGCAGCTCCGGATGGAGCCGAAGGAAGTACTTC. Residues: CASSSGWSRRKYF. Based on the CDR3 plus reference TRBV7-2 and TRBJ2-7, the full variable domain is GAGVSQSPSNKVTEKGKDVELRCDPISGHTALYWYRQSLGQGLEFLIYFQGNSAPDKSGLPSDRFSAERTGGSVSTLTIQRTQQEDSAVYLCASSSGWSRRKYFGPGTRLTVT.

The V gene is TRBV28, the J gene TRBJ2-7; D call uncertain. Trimming took off 8 bases at V and 2 bases at J, with 10 bases between the two ends. The CDR3 is made up of 12 amino acids. The V gene's germline CDR1 is MDHEN and CDR2 SYDVKM. The CDR3 reads CASGRQAYEQYF. DNA for the CDR3: TGTGCCAGCGGCAGGCAGGCCTACGAGCAGTACTTC.

This chain uses TRBV18 with TRBJ1-1; no clear D. Trimming cost V 4 bases and J 4 bases, with 13 bases left between them. The CDR3 spans 14 residues. Germline V CDR1 and CDR2: KGHSH, LQKENI. CDR3 sequence reads: CASSLQETSTEAFF. The CDR3 coding sequence is TGTGCCAGCTCACTCCAAGAAACTTCCACTGAAGCTTTCTTT. The full variable domain, completed using reference TRBV18 and TRBJ1-1, is NAGVMQNPRHLVRRRGQEARLRCSPMKGHSHVYWYRQLPEEGLKFMVYLQKENIIDESGMPKERFSAEFPKEGPSILRIQQVVRGDSAAYFCASSLQETSTEAFFGQGTRLTVV.

V usage is TRBV5-4 and J usage is TRBJ1-6; a weak D match, TRBD1 (6 bases). V dropped 1 base and J dropped 5 bases, with 16 bases sitting between them. The CDR3 contains 17 residues. Germline V gene lookup returns CDR1 SGHNT and CDR2 YYREEE (reference sequence). DNA of the CDR3: TGTGCCAGCAGCTTGAAGTGGGGGCTGAGGAATAATTCACCCCTCCACTTT. It encodes CASSLKWGLRNNSPLHF.

The rearrangement links TRBV30 to TRBJ2-4; 12 nucleotides agree with TRBD2. The trim removed 7 bases at V and 9 bases at J, leaving 7 bases unmatched. This CDR3 has 13 residues. Germline loops: CDR1 GTSNPN, CDR2 SVGIG (reference sequence). CDR3 residues: CALLGLAGTIQYF. The CDR3 DNA reads TGTGCCTTGCTAGGACTAGCGGGAACCATTCAGTACTTC.

V usage is TRBV6-4 and J usage is TRBJ2-2, with a tentative D call TRBD2 (6 bases). The germline V and J ends were trimmed by 1 base and 0 bases, with 9 bases remaining between them. This CDR3 spans 16 amino acids. Germline CDR1 reads MRHNA; CDR2 reads SNTAGT. The CDR3 nucleotides read TGTGCCAGCAGTGACTATGGGAGGACGAACACCGGGGAGCTGTTTTTT. It codes for CASSDYGRTNTGELFF.

This chain links TRBV19 with TRBJ1-2; 9 bases fit TRBD1. The CDR3 loop spans 15 amino acids. V trimming: 7 bases; J trimming: 5 bases; junction bases outside the gene matches: 11. Germline V gene data show CDR1 as LNHDA and CDR2 as SQIVND (reference sequence). The CDR3 bases are TGTGCCAGTAAAGAGGGAACAGGGGGCTTTTATGGCTACACCTTC. It is translated as CASKEGTGGFYGYTF.

The rearrangement links TRBV21-1 to TRBJ1-2. TRBV21-1 counts as a pseudogene. This CDR3 region has 18 residues. Here the CDR3 reads CASSTGRLTILQNYGYTF. The CDR3 DNA follows: TGTGCCAGCAGCACTGGAAGACTGACCATCCTTCAAAACTATGGCTACACCTTC.

The chain carries TRBV5-8 and TRBJ1-1; TRBD1 is a possible D gene (6 bases). Per germline, CDR1 SGHTS and CDR2 YDEGEE. The CDR3 spans 14 residues. The V gene lost 5 bases and the J gene lost 1 base, with 12 bases spanning the gap. The CDR3 loop is CASRPRGGNTEAFF. The CDR3 coding sequence is TGTGCCAGCAGGCCCAGGGGCGGGAACACTGAAGCTTTCTTT.

This clone came up a few times. J is TRBJ2-3 and V is TRBV4-3; perhaps TRBD2 as D (5 bases). The V end lost 2 bases, the J end lost 6 bases, and 9 bases lay between the germline ends. The CDR3 loop spans 13 amino acids. Germline V gives CDR1 LGHNA, CDR2 YSLEER. The CDR3 nucleotides read TGCGCCAGCAGCCAACGAACTAGGGATACGCAGTATTTT. As protein: CASSQRTRDTQYF.

This sequence joins TRBV9 and TRBJ2-7, with 11 bases fitting TRBD2. The CDR3 is made up of 15 amino acids. J lost 1 base, V lost 3 bases, and 3 bases had no gene match. Germline V gene lookup returns CDR1 SGDLS and CDR2 YYNGEE. CDR3 sequence reads: CASSGGLAGSYEQYF. The CDR3 DNA sequence: TGTGCCAGCAGCGGAGGACTAGCGGGTTCCTACGAGCAGTACTTC.